The 4 T cell receptor beta chains below all came from one sample that was sequenced in a study of radiation and T cells in renal cell carcinoma. Sample time point: baseline pretreatment blood. Treatment described: 15 Gy SBRT to primary tumor, nephrectomy 4 weeks later. The method was immunoSEQ multiplex PCR; TCRdb's version includes in-frame clones alone and lacks a portion of them. This sample carries 45,000 to 65,000 clones, 60% to 85% of them seen once, and the ten largest clones take under 7.5%. Source: blood, taken from a patient whose treatment included radiotherapy and nephrectomy. Receptors originate from a man between 60 and 70 years old with renal cell carcinoma.

The chain employs TRBV18 and TRBJ2-7, with 10 bases lining up with TRBD2. The trim removed 4 bases at V and 0 bases at J, leaving 12 bases unmatched. Germline CDR1 KGHSH, CDR2 LQKENI. This CDR3 contains 18 residues. The CDR3 here is CASSQPEDSGRSSYEQYV. CDR3 nucleotides: TGTGCCAGCTCACAACCGGAAGATAGCGGGAGGAGCTCCTACGAGCAGTACGTC.

The chain has TRBV7-2 and TRBJ2-3; possible D gene TRBD1, 5 bases. Germline lookup yields CDR1 SGHTA and CDR2 FQGNSA. Trimming cost V 3 bases and J 4 bases, with 8 bases left between them. The CDR3 totals 13 residues. The CDR3 nucleotides are TGTGCCAGCAGCTTGGACACAGCAGATACGCAGTATTTT. It encodes CASSLDTADTQYF.

CDR3 residues: CASSWDGPNTEAFF. CDR3 coding DNA: TGTGCCAGCAGCTGGGACGGGCCGAACACTGAAGCTTTCTTT. The gene calls are TRBV13 and TRBJ1-1; D might be TRBD1 (5 bases). Germline-derived CDR1 and CDR2 are PRHDT and FYEKMQ (reference sequence). The V end was cut by 4 bases, the J end by 1 base, with 10 bases between. CDR3 length equals 14 residues.

J is TRBJ2-3 and V is TRBV30, with 9 bases that match TRBD2. This CDR3 has 15 residues. Germline CDR1 is GTSNPN and CDR2 is SVGIG (reference sequence). Trimming took 5 bases from V and 6 from J; bases not matched to a gene: 12. CDR3: CAWGLLAGSGDTQYF. Written as DNA, the CDR3 is TGTGCCTGGGGACTTCTAGCGGGGTCGGGGGATACGCAGTATTTT.